This entry lists 10 T cell receptor beta chains sequenced from one sample in a study of PD-1 and CTLA-4 blockade in melanoma. Generated by immunoSEQ multiplex PCR, the TCRdb table keeps only in-frame clones and is missing some. The sample holds about 16,000 clones, roughly 70% seen once. This sample comprised CD8+ T cells from peripheral blood, obtained from a patient given anti-PD-1 treatment. The receptors come from a human donor with melanoma.

The chain links TRBV29-1 to TRBJ2-7, with TRBD2 identical over 15 bases. The CDR3 extends over 16 amino acids. V shed 4 bases and J 2 bases; nucleotides not matched to a gene: 6. Germline CDR1 SQVTM, CDR2 ANQGSEA. The CDR3 nucleotides are TGCAGCGTTGTGAGGACTAGCGGGAGGGTCCCCTACGAGCAGTACTTC. Protein product: CSVVRTSGRVPYEQYF.

This chain connects TRBV7-8 to TRBJ2-5; D is perhaps TRBD2 (6 bases). CDR3 size: 16 residues. The germline gives CDR1 SGHVS, CDR2 FQNEAQ. The ends were cut back, 3 bases at V and 4 bases at J, with 18 bases in the middle. CDR3 in amino acids: CASSFLGGGARETQYF. CDR3 nucleotides: TGTGCCAGCAGCTTCTTGGGGGGTGGTGCGCGAGAGACCCAGTACTTC.

V gene TRBV11-2 combines with J gene TRBJ2-7, with D possibly called TRBD1 or TRBD2 (5 bases each). The CDR3 totals 13 residues. Germline V gene lookup returns CDR1 SGHAT and CDR2 FQNNGV. The CDR3 sequence: CARKYRGWGEQYF. CDR3 sequence (DNA): TGTGCTAGAAAATATCGGGGCTGGGGCGAGCAGTACTTC.

The V call is TRBV7-9, the J call TRBJ1-3; 7 nucleotides align to TRBD1. J gave up 0 bases and V 5 bases, and 7 bases lay outside the gene matches. CDR1 and CDR2 from the germline V gene are SEHNR and FQNEAQ (reference sequence). The CDR3 contains 16 residues. The CDR3 reads CASSRGQPYSGNTIYF. Here the CDR3 DNA reads TGTGCCAGCAGCCGGGGACAGCCGTACTCTGGAAACACCATATATTTT.

The chain couples TRBV7-9 to TRBJ2-7, with TRBD1 as a possible D gene (6 bases). Deletions cut 1 base from V and 3 bases from J, with 10 bases between. The CDR3 length is 14 residues. CDR1 SEHNR and CDR2 FQNEAQ come from the germline V gene (reference sequence). The CDR3 protein is CASSLGGQLYEQYF. The DNA of the CDR3 is TGTGCCAGCAGCTTAGGGGGACAACTCTACGAGCAGTACTTC. The variable domain in full, completed from reference TRBV7-9 and TRBJ2-7, reads DTGVSQNPRHKITKRGQNVTFRCDPISEHNRLYWYRQTLGQGPEFLTYFQNEAQLEKSRLLSDRFSAERPKGSFSTLEIQRTEQGDSAMYLCASSLGGQLYEQYFGPGTRLTVT.

The chain links TRBV7-6 to TRBJ2-6; no firm D call. CDR1 and CDR2 from the germline V gene are SGHVS and FNYEAQ. The V and J ends lost 3 bases and 4 bases respectively, with 10 bases between them. This CDR3 has 15 amino acids. The DNA for the CDR3 is TGTGCCAGCAGCTTTGGCAGGTCAGGGGCCAACGTCCTGACTTTC. Protein sequence: CASSFGRSGANVLTF.

This clone counts as medium-sized. V gene TRBV27 combines with J gene TRBJ2-7; D ambiguous. The length of the CDR3 is 12 residues. Germline V CDR1 and CDR2: MNHEY, SMNVEV (reference sequence). V was cut by 5 bases and J by 2 bases, with 7 bases left in between. CDR3 DNA: TGTGCCAGCAGTCGCGCCCCCTACGAGCAGTACTTC. Its translation: CASSRAPYEQYF.

The chain has TRBV5-1 and TRBJ2-3; 9 nucleotides match TRBD2. Unmatched junction bases numbered 15, after V lost 0 bases and J lost 4 bases. Germline V gene sequence: CDR1 SGHRS, CDR2 YFSETQ. CDR3 length: 19 amino acids. Here the CDR3 reads CASSLALGASGAGPDTQYF. In nucleotides, the CDR3 is TGCGCCAGCAGCTTGGCCCTCGGGGCTAGCGGGGCAGGTCCAGATACGCAGTATTTT.

To note about this clone: Germline and junction disagree at one end, which may indicate a read error. This rearrangement joins TRBV7-6 to TRBJ1-1; possible D gene TRBD1, 5 bases. CDR1 and CDR2 (germline): SGHVS, FNYEAQ. The CDR3 has 17 amino acids. The CDR3 reads CASSLVEGTADNTEAFF. As DNA, the CDR3 is TGTGCCAGCAGTTTAGTTGAGGGGACGGCTGACAACACTGAAGCTTTCTTT. Full variable domain (remainder filled in from reference TRBV7-6 and TRBJ1-1): GAGVSQSPRYKVTKRGQDVALRCDPISGHVSLYWYRQALGQGPEFLTYFNYEAQQDKSGLPNDRFSAERPEGSISTLTIQRTEQRDSAMYRCASSLVEGTADNTEAFFGQGTRLTVV.

The DNA for the CDR3 is TGCAGCGTTGGCGGCGGGGTGGGGGAATACGAGCAGTACTTC. This sequence encodes CSVGGGVGEYEQYF. J is TRBJ2-7 and V is TRBV29-1, with a tentative D call TRBD2 (6 bases). The CDR3 extends over 14 amino acids. Looked up from germline, CDR1 is SQVTM and CDR2 is ANQGSEA. The V gene lost 4 bases and the J gene lost 4 bases, with 17 bases spanning the gap.